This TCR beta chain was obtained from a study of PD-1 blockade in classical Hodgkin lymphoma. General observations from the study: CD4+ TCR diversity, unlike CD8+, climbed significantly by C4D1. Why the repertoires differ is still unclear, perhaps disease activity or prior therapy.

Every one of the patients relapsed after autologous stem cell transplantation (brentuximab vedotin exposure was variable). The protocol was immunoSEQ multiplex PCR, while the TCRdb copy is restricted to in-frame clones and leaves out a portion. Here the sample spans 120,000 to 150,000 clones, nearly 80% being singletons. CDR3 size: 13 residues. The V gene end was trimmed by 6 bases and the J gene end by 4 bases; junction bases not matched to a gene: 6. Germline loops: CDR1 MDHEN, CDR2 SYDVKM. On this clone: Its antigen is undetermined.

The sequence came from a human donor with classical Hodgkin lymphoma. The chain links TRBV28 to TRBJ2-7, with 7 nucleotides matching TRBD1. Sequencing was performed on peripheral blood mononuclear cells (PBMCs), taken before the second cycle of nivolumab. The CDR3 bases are TGTGCCAGCAGATCCGGGACAGAATACGAGCAGTACTTC. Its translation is CASRSGTEYEQYF.